This entry lists 2 T cell receptor beta chains sequenced from one sample in a study of T-cell reconstitution after alpha-beta-depleted transplantation in children (dated by TCRdb to the mid-2010s). On the study overall, not on this receptor specifically: The frequencies of hyperexpanded clones fell over the following months, and after one year, T-cell counts and TCRbeta diversity were mostly attributed to newly produced T cells.

These TCRs are of unknown antigen specificity. Library preparation was by PCR. TCRdb records Illumina HiSeq 2500 as the sequencer. Molecular barcoding was employed in the preparation of TCR libraries, with unique molecular identifiers being used to normalize TCRbeta repertoire quantification. TCRdb cleaned the public reads at Q25 with fastp, built clones with MiXCR and kept in-frame beta chains. Each record represents a unique CDR3 protein, reported with the most common genes and DNA among its rows. The sample table shows 250,000 to 300,000 distinct CDR3 sequences, and less than 9.5% are seen once. Approximately 9.6% of the sample belongs to the ten largest clones. The treatment or condition label on this specimen signifies: allogeneic hematopoietic cell transplantation with graft depleted of TCRalphabeta T cells and CD19 B cells. Sequencing was performed on peripheral blood, taken 360 days after TCRalphabeta/CD19-depleted stem cell transplant. The receptors were sampled from a female patient between 2 and 10 years old who had a stem cell transplant for Fanconi anemia, so the T cells may come from the graft donor.

This clonotype has at least ten counts. The chain employs TRBV7-2 and TRBJ2-3, with 9 bases aligning to TRBD2. The CDR3 sequence is 16 residues long. The V segment lost 5 bases and the J segment 4 bases; nucleotides outside the gene matches: 10. The germline V gene encodes CDR1 SGHTA and CDR2 FQGNSA. CDR3 bases: TGTGCCAGCAGCCTACGTGGGGCGGGGGGGGCAGATACGCAGTATTTT. It specifies CASSLRGAGGADTQYF. Variable domain in full (rest from reference TRBV7-2 and TRBJ2-3): GAGVSQSPSNKVTEKGKDVELRCDPISGHTALYWYRQSLGQGLEFLIYFQGNSAPDKSGLPSDRFSAERTGGSVSTLTIQRTQQEDSAVYLCASSLRGAGGADTQYFGPGTRLTVL.

This clonotype showed up many times. The chain carries TRBV7-2 and TRBJ1-5; perhaps TRBD1 as D (5 bases). There are 15 residues in the CDR3. The germline V and J ends were trimmed by 1 base and 3 bases, with 10 bases remaining between them. Germline assignment: CDR1 SGHTA and CDR2 FQGNSA. DNA of the CDR3: TGTGCCAGCAGCTTAGGGGGCGGAAACAATCAGCCCCAGCATTTT. It yields the protein CASSLGGGNNQPQHF.